Listed below are T cell receptor beta chains from one sample, sequenced in a study of PD-1 blockade in classical Hodgkin lymphoma. The method was immunoSEQ multiplex PCR; TCRdb's version includes in-frame clones alone and lacks a portion of them. The table lists more than 75,000 clones, about 92% of them singletons, with less than 2% in the top ten. Source: peripheral blood mononuclear cells (PBMCs), taken before the fourth cycle of nivolumab. These receptors were collected from a human donor with classical Hodgkin lymphoma. Both conserved end residues are part of each CDR3. A D gene is named only where the DNA matches it firmly. The size field is filled for only some rows; it gives once, few, many or a size class.

CDR3nt: TGTGCCAGCAGTTACTCCTCCCGGAAGGGAGAGACCCAGTACTTC
CDR3aa: CASSYSSRKGETQYF
j_gene: TRBJ2-5
d_gene: .
v_gene: TRBV6-6
abundance: .

CDR3nt: TGTGCCAGCAGTGAGGGGTTTGCAACTAATGAAAAACTGTTTTTT
CDR3aa: CASSEGFATNEKLFF
j_gene: TRBJ1-4
d_gene: .
v_gene: TRBV2
abundance: few

CDR3nt: TGTGCCAGCCGGACGACAGGGAACCCTTTTGGCTACGAGCAGTACTTC
CDR3aa: CASRTTGNPFGYEQYF
j_gene: TRBJ2-7
d_gene: TRBD1
v_gene: TRBV25-1
abundance: .

CDR3nt: TGTGCCAGCTCACCCATACCAGATTCGGACGTCTACTATGGCTACACCTTC
CDR3aa: CASSPIPDSDVYYGYTF
j_gene: TRBJ1-2
d_gene: .
v_gene: TRBV18
abundance: .

CDR3nt: TGTGCCAGCAGTGAACAGACAGGAGAAGGAGAGACCCAGTACTTC
CDR3aa: CASSEQTGEGETQYF
j_gene: TRBJ2-5
d_gene: .
v_gene: TRBV6-1
abundance: few

CDR3nt: TGTGCCAGCAGCTTAGCTTTCGAGACCCAGTACTTC
CDR3aa: CASSLAFETQYF
j_gene: TRBJ2-5
d_gene: .
v_gene: TRBV11-1
abundance: .

CDR3nt: TGTGCCAGCAGCCAAATGGCTAGCGGTATTCTCTCGGCTAGGGAGCAGTACTTC
CDR3aa: CASSQMASGILSAREQYF
j_gene: TRBJ2-7
d_gene: TRBD2
v_gene: TRBV4-2
abundance: .

CDR3nt: TGTGCCAGCAGTTACGGCCAGGGCGACACTGAAGCTTTCTTT
CDR3aa: CASSYGQGDTEAFF
j_gene: TRBJ1-1
d_gene: .
v_gene: TRBV6-6
abundance: .

CDR3nt: TGCGCCAGCAGCTGGGAAACACCCAACTATGGCTACACCTTC
CDR3aa: CASSWETPNYGYTF
j_gene: TRBJ1-2
d_gene: .
v_gene: TRBV5-1
abundance: once

CDR3nt: TGCGCCAGCAGCTTGCTGGCAGGGGAAAGTGTCGCCTTC
CDR3aa: CASSLLAGESVAF
j_gene: TRBJ1-2
d_gene: .
v_gene: TRBV5-1
abundance: .

CDR3nt: TGCGCCAGCAGCTTGGACCATAGGTCAGGGCCTCGCCGCTTCTTT
CDR3aa: CASSLDHRSGPRRFF
j_gene: TRBJ1-1
d_gene: .
v_gene: TRBV5-1
abundance: once

CDR3nt: TGTGCCAGCAGCTTAACAGGGCCCACCGGGGAGCTGTTTTTT
CDR3aa: CASSLTGPTGELFF
j_gene: TRBJ2-2
d_gene: .
v_gene: TRBV5-6
abundance: .

CDR3nt: TGTGCCAGCAGTTTACGGGGTGGCCAACTAGCCAAAAACATTCAGTACTTC
CDR3aa: CASSLRGGQLAKNIQYF
j_gene: TRBJ2-4
d_gene: .
v_gene: TRBV28
abundance: .

CDR3nt: TGTGCCAGCAGCTCACGGGGGCGCCTCGATGAGCAGTTCTTC
CDR3aa: CASSSRGRLDEQFF
j_gene: TRBJ2-1
d_gene: .
v_gene: TRBV27
abundance: .

CDR3nt: TGTGCCAGCAGTGAGGTCGGGCCAGAACTGGGCGGGGAGCTGTTTTTT
CDR3aa: CASSEVGPELGGELFF
j_gene: TRBJ2-2
d_gene: .
v_gene: TRBV2
abundance: .

CDR3nt: TGTGCCAGCAGCAGGGACAGCAATCAGCCCCAGCATTTT
CDR3aa: CASSRDSNQPQHF
j_gene: TRBJ1-5
d_gene: .
v_gene: TRBV11-2
abundance: .

CDR3nt: TGTGCCAGCAGTGAGGTTGGGAACGAGCAGTACTTC
CDR3aa: CASSEVGNEQYF
j_gene: TRBJ2-7
d_gene: .
v_gene: TRBV2
abundance: .

CDR3nt: TGTGCCAGCAGGACGACAGGGCCTAATGAAAAACTGTTTTTT
CDR3aa: CASRTTGPNEKLFF
j_gene: TRBJ1-4
d_gene: TRBD1
v_gene: TRBV27
abundance: .

CDR3nt: TGTGCCATCGGGCCCAAGCCAGATACGCAGTATTTT
CDR3aa: CAIGPKPDTQYF
j_gene: TRBJ2-3
d_gene: .
v_gene: TRBV10-3
abundance: .

CDR3nt: TGTGCCAGCAGCGTAGCAGTTGGAGGCTCCTACGAGCAGTACTTC
CDR3aa: CASSVAVGGSYEQYF
j_gene: TRBJ2-7
d_gene: .
v_gene: TRBV9
abundance: .

CDR3nt: TGCGCCAGCAGTTCCCAGCAAACGAGGTCAGATACGCAGTATTTT
CDR3aa: CASSSQQTRSDTQYF
j_gene: TRBJ2-3
d_gene: .
v_gene: TRBV5-1
abundance: .

CDR3nt: TGTGCCTGGAGTGTACCCCCGGGGTCCCCCTACGAGCAGTACTTC
CDR3aa: CAWSVPPGSPYEQYF
j_gene: TRBJ2-7
d_gene: .
v_gene: TRBV30
abundance: .

CDR3nt: TGTGCCAGCAGTGAATATTCAGGGTCCTACGAGCAGTACTTC
CDR3aa: CASSEYSGSYEQYF
j_gene: TRBJ2-7
d_gene: .
v_gene: TRBV25-1
abundance: .

CDR3nt: TGTGCCAGCAGGGCGAGTACTAGCACAGATACGCAGTATTTT
CDR3aa: CASRASTSTDTQYF
j_gene: TRBJ2-3
d_gene: .
v_gene: TRBV27
abundance: once

CDR3nt: TGTGCCAGCAGCTTACTAGGGAGAACCTCCTACAATGAGCAGTTCTTC
CDR3aa: CASSLLGRTSYNEQFF
j_gene: TRBJ2-1
d_gene: .
v_gene: TRBV7-3
abundance: .

CDR3nt: TGTGCCACCTCGGTCATAAGGGGGCTTCAGCCCCAGCATTTT
CDR3aa: CATSVIRGLQPQHF
j_gene: TRBJ1-5
d_gene: TRBD1
v_gene: TRBV6-5
abundance: .

CDR3nt: TGTGCCAGCAGTGATAAGGCGGGGACAGGGGGCGCCGATGCCGAGCAGTACTTC
CDR3aa: CASSDKAGTGGADAEQYF
j_gene: TRBJ2-7
d_gene: TRBD1
v_gene: TRBV6-1
abundance: once

CDR3nt: TGTGCCAGCAGCCGCAATGTGGCAGGGGGAAAGGAGACCCAGTACTTC
CDR3aa: CASSRNVAGGKETQYF
j_gene: TRBJ2-5
d_gene: TRBD1
v_gene: TRBV7-3
abundance: .

CDR3nt: TGCAGCGTTGATTCTGGAAACACCATATATTTT
CDR3aa: CSVDSGNTIYF
j_gene: TRBJ1-3
d_gene: .
v_gene: TRBV29-1
abundance: .

CDR3nt: TGTGCCAGCACCTCCCCCGGAGCGGTATACGAGCAGTACTTC
CDR3aa: CASTSPGAVYEQYF
j_gene: TRBJ2-7
d_gene: .
v_gene: TRBV28
abundance: .

CDR3nt: TGTGCCAGCAGTCCCACCAGGGGCACCGGGGAGCTGTTTTTT
CDR3aa: CASSPTRGTGELFF
j_gene: TRBJ2-2
d_gene: .
v_gene: TRBV28
abundance: few

CDR3nt: TGTGCCAGCAGTCCGAATAGGGGGCGGCGAGGGGCCGGGGAGCTGTTTTTT
CDR3aa: CASSPNRGRRGAGELFF
j_gene: TRBJ2-2
d_gene: TRBD1
v_gene: TRBV28
abundance: .

CDR3nt: TGTGCCAGCAGGAATACTTATAATTCACCCCTCCACTTT
CDR3aa: CASRNTYNSPLHF
j_gene: TRBJ1-6
d_gene: .
v_gene: TRBV25-1
abundance: .

CDR3nt: TGTGCCAGCAGCTTATCGGGACAGGGGGCTGGGGGCTACACCTTC
CDR3aa: CASSLSGQGAGGYTF
j_gene: TRBJ1-2
d_gene: TRBD1
v_gene: TRBV7-8
abundance: .

CDR3nt: TGTGCCATCAGTGAGCCGTTGGAGACAGGGGGAGAGACCCAGTACTTC
CDR3aa: CAISEPLETGGETQYF
j_gene: TRBJ2-5
d_gene: TRBD1
v_gene: TRBV10-3
abundance: .

CDR3nt: TGTGCCAGCGGAATACAGGGCACGACCCCTGCTTTCTTT
CDR3aa: CASGIQGTTPAFF
j_gene: TRBJ1-1
d_gene: .
v_gene: TRBV28
abundance: .

CDR3nt: TGTGCCAGCAGCTTTGAGGGTTACCGTGGCTACACCTTC
CDR3aa: CASSFEGYRGYTF
j_gene: TRBJ1-2
d_gene: .
v_gene: TRBV7-9
abundance: .

CDR3nt: TGTGCCAGTAGCTTAGGACTAGCGGGAACCTACGAGCAGTACTTC
CDR3aa: CASSLGLAGTYEQYF
j_gene: TRBJ2-7
d_gene: TRBD2
v_gene: TRBV19
abundance: .

CDR3nt: TGTGCCAGTAGTATCCCCCACTACCCACTGCATATAGATACGCAGTATTTT
CDR3aa: CASSIPHYPLHIDTQYF
j_gene: TRBJ2-3
d_gene: .
v_gene: TRBV19
abundance: .

CDR3nt: TGTGCCAGTAGTATCACCGGGACAGGAACCTCTGGGGCCAACGTCCTGACTTTC
CDR3aa: CASSITGTGTSGANVLTF
j_gene: TRBJ2-6
d_gene: TRBD1
v_gene: TRBV19
abundance: .

CDR3nt: TGCGCCAGCAGCTACTCCGGGACAGGGGCCTCAAGGCAGTTCTTC
CDR3aa: CASSYSGTGASRQFF
j_gene: TRBJ2-1
d_gene: TRBD1
v_gene: TRBV5-1
abundance: .

CDR3nt: TGCAGCGTTGAGCTTCGGCAGACTAATGAAAAACTGTTTTTT
CDR3aa: CSVELRQTNEKLFF
j_gene: TRBJ1-4
d_gene: .
v_gene: TRBV29-1
abundance: .

CDR3nt: TGTGCCAGCCGGGCTAGGGGGCGAGCCAAAAACATTCAGTACTTC
CDR3aa: CASRARGRAKNIQYF
j_gene: TRBJ2-4
d_gene: TRBD1
v_gene: TRBV28
abundance: .

CDR3nt: TGTGCTAGTGGCCCAACAGAAGACGGTCGGGGCTACACCTTC
CDR3aa: CASGPTEDGRGYTF
j_gene: TRBJ1-2
d_gene: .
v_gene: TRBV12-5
abundance: .

CDR3nt: TGTGCCATCAGTGAGGCGACAGGGTATACCTACGAGCAGTACTTC
CDR3aa: CAISEATGYTYEQYF
j_gene: TRBJ2-7
d_gene: TRBD1
v_gene: TRBV10-3
abundance: .

CDR3nt: TGTGCCAGCAGCTTGACGGGGAGGGGAGGTGAAGCTTTCTTT
CDR3aa: CASSLTGRGGEAFF
j_gene: TRBJ1-1
d_gene: .
v_gene: TRBV5-6
abundance: .

CDR3nt: TGTGCCACCCCTGGGCGGTTCTACGAGCAGTACTTC
CDR3aa: CATPGRFYEQYF
j_gene: TRBJ2-7
d_gene: .
v_gene: TRBV6-1
abundance: .

CDR3nt: TGTGCCAGCAGCTTAGGGACGACGGGGTATAGCAATCAGCCCCAGCATTTT
CDR3aa: CASSLGTTGYSNQPQHF
j_gene: TRBJ1-5
d_gene: .
v_gene: TRBV7-9
abundance: .

CDR3nt: TGTGCCAGCGGGAGGACAGGTGGATACAATGAGCAGTTCTTC
CDR3aa: CASGRTGGYNEQFF
j_gene: TRBJ2-1
d_gene: .
v_gene: TRBV27
abundance: once

CDR3nt: TGTGCCAGCAGTTCGCCGAGGGAAACTAACTATGGCTACACCTTC
CDR3aa: CASSSPRETNYGYTF
j_gene: TRBJ1-2
d_gene: .
v_gene: TRBV27
abundance: .

CDR3nt: TGTGCCAGCAGCTTAGCGCTAACAGGGACAGGGGGCGAGCAGTACTTC
CDR3aa: CASSLALTGTGGEQYF
j_gene: TRBJ2-7
d_gene: TRBD1
v_gene: TRBV7-9
abundance: .

CDR3nt: TGCGCCAGCAGCTTGGCGCCAGGATTGAACACTGAAGCTTTCTTT
CDR3aa: CASSLAPGLNTEAFF
j_gene: TRBJ1-1
d_gene: .
v_gene: TRBV5-1
abundance: .